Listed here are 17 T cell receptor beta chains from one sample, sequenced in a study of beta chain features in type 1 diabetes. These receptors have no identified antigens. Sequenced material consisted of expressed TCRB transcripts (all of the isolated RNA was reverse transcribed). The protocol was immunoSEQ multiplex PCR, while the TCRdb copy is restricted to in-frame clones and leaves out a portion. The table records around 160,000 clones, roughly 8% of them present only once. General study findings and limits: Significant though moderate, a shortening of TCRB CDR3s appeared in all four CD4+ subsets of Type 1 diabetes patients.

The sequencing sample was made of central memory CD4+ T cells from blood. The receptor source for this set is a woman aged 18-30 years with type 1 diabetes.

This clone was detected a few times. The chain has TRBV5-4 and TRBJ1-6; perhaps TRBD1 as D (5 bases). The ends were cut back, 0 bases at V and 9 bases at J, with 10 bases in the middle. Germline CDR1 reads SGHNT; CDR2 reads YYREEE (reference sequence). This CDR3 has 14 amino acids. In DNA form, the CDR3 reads TGTGCCAGCAGCTTGGATTCAGGGCGTTCACCCCTCCACTTT. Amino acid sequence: CASSLDSGRSPLHF. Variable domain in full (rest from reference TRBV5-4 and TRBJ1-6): ETGVTQSPTHLIKTRGQQVTLRCSSQSGHNTVSWYQQALGQGPQFIFQYYREEENGRGNFPPRFSGLQFPNYSSELNVNALELDDSALYLCASSLDSGRSPLHFGNGTRLTVT.

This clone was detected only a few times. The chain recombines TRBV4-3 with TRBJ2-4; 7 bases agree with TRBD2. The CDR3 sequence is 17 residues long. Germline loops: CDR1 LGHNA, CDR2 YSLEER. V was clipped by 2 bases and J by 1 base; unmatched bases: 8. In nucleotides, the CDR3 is TGCGCCAGCAGCCAACGGAGCGGGGCGGTGGCCAAAAACATTCAGTACTTC. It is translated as CASSQRSGAVAKNIQYF.

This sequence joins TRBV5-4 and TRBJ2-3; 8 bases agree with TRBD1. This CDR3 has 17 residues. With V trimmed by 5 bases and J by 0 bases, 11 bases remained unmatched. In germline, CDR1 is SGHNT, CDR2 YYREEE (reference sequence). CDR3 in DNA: TGTGCCAGCAGACTAACTCTAACAGGGGGGAGCACAGATACGCAGTATTTT. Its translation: CASRLTLTGGSTDTQYF.

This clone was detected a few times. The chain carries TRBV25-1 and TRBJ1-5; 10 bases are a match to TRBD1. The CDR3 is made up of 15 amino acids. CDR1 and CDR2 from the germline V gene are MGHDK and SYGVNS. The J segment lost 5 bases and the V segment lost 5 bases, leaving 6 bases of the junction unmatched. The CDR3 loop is CASSRTGTGDQPQHF. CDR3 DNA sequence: TGTGCCAGCAGTCGGACCGGGACAGGGGATCAGCCCCAGCATTTT. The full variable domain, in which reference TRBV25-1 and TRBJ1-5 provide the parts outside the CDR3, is EADIYQTPRYLVIGTGKKITLECSQTMGHDKMYWYQQDPGMELHLIHYSYGVNSTEKGDLSSESTVSRIRTEHFPLTLESARPSHTSQYLCASSRTGTGDQPQHFGDGTRLSIL.

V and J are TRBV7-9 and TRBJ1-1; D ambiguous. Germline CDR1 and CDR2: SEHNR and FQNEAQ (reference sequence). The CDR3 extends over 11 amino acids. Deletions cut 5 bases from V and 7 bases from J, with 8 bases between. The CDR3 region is CASSLTIEAFF. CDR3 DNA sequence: TGTGCCAGCAGCCTGACAATTGAAGCTTTCTTT.

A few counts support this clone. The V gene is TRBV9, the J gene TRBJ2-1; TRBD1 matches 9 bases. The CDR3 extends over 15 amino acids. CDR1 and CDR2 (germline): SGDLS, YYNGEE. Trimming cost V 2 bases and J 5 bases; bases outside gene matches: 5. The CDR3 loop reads CASSVGQGTHNEQFF. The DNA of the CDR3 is TGTGCCAGCAGCGTCGGACAGGGGACACACAATGAGCAGTTCTTC.

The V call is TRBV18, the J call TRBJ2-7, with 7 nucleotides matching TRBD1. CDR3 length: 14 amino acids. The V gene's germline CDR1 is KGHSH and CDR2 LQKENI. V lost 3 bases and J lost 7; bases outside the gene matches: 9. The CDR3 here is CASSPDRAMGEQYF. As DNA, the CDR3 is TGTGCCAGCTCACCCGACAGGGCTATGGGAGAGCAGTACTTC. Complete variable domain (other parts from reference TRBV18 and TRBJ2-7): NAGVMQNPRHLVRRRGQEARLRCSPMKGHSHVYWYRQLPEEGLKFMVYLQKENIIDESGMPKERFSAEFPKEGPSILRIQQVVRGDSAAYFCASSPDRAMGEQYFGPGTRLTVT.

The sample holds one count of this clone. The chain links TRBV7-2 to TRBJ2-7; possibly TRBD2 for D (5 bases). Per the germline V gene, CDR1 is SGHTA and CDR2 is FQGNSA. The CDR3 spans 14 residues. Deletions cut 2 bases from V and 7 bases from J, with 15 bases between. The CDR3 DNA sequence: TGTGCCAGCAGCTTAACCAGAGCGAGCGGAGAGCAGTACTTC. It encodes CASSLTRASGEQYF.

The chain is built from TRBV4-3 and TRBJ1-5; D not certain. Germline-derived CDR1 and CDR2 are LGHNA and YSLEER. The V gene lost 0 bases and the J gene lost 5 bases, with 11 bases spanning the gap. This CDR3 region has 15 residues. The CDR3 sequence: CASSQDLESYQPQHF. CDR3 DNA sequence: TGCGCCAGCAGCCAAGATTTGGAGAGCTATCAGCCCCAGCATTTT.

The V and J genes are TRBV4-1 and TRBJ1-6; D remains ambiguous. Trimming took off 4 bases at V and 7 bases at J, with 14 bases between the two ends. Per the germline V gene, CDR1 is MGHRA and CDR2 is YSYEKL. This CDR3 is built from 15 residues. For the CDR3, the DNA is TGCGCCAGCAGCCTTCCTTCTTCGCGGAATTCACCCCTCCACTTT. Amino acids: CASSLPSSRNSPLHF.

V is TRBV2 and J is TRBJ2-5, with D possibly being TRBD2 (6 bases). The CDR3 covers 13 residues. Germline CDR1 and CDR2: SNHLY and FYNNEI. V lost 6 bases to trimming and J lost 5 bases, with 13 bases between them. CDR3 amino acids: CASSRDFPETQYF. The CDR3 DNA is TGTGCCAGCAGCCGGGACTTCCCGGAGACCCAGTACTTC.

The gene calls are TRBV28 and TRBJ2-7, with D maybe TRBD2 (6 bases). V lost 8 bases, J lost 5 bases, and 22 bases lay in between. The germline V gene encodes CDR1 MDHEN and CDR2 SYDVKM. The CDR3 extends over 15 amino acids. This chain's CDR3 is CASLSYGREANEQYF. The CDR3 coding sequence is TGTGCCAGCCTATCTTACGGCAGGGAGGCGAACGAGCAGTACTTC.

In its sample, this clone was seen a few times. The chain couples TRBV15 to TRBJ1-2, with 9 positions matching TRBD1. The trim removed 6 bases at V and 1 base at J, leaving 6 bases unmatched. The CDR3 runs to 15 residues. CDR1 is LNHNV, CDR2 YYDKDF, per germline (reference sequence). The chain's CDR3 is CATSTGQGFNYGYTF. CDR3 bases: TGTGCCACCAGTACGGGACAGGGATTTAACTATGGCTACACCTTC.

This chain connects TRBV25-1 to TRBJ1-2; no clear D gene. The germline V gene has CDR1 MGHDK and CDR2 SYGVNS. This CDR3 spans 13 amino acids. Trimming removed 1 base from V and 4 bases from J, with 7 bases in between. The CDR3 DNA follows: TGTGCCAGCAGTGAATCGGGTCTCTATGGCTACACCTTC. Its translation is CASSESGLYGYTF.

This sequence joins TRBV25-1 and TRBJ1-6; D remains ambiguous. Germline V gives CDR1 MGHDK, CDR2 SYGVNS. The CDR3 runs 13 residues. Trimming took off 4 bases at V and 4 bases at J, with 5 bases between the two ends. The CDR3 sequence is CASSGGYNSPLHF. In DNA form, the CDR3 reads TGTGCCAGCAGTGGAGGGTATAATTCACCCCTCCACTTT.

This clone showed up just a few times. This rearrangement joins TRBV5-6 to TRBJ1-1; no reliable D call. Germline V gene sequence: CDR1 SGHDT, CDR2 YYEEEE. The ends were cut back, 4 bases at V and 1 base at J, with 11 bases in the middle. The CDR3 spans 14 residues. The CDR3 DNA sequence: TGTGCCAGCAGCCGCGGGATTGGGAACACTGAAGCTTTCTTT. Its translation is CASSRGIGNTEAFF.

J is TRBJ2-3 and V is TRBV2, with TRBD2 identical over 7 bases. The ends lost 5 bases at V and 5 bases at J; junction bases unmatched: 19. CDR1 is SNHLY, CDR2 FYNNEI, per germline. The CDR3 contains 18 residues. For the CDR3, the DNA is TGTGCCAGCAGTCCTAGGGGACTAAGGGCCGGTTTAATAGATACGCAGTATTTT. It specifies CASSPRGLRAGLIDTQYF.